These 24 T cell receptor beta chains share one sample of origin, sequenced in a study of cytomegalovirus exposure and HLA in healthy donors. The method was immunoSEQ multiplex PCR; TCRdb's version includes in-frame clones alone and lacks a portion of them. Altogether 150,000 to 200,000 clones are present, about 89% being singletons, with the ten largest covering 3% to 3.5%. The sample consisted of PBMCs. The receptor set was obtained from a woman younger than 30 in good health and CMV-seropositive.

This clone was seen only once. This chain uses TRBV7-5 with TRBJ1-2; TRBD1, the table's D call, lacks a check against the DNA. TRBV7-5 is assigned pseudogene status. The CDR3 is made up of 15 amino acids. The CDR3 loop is CARRNGTGHMDGYTF. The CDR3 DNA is TGTGCCAGAAGGAACGGGACAGGACACATGGATGGCTACACCTTC.

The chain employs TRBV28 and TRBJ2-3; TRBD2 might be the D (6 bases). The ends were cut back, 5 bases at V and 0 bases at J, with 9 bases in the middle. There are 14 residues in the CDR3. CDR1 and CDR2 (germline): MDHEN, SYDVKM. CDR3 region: CASSAGTSTDTQYF. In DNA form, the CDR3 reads TGTGCCAGCAGTGCCGGGACTAGCACAGATACGCAGTATTTT.

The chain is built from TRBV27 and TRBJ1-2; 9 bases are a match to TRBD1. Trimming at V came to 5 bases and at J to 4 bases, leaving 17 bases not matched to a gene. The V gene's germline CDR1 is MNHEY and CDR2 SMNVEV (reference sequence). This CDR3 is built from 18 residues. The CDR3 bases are TGTGCCAGCAGTCCTCGGGGGGACAGGGTACCTAGACTCTATGGCTACACCTTC. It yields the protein CASSPRGDRVPRLYGYTF.

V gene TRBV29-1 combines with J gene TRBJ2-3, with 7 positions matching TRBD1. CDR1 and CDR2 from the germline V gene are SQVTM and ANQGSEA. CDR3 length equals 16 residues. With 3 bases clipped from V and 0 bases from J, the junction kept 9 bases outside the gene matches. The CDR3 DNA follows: TGCAGCGTTGAGGGGACAGATCGTACTAGCACAGATACGCAGTATTTT. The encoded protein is CSVEGTDRTSTDTQYF.

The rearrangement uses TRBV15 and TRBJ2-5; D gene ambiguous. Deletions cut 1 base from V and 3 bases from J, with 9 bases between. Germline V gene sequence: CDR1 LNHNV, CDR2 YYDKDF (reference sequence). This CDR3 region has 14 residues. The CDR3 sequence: CATSRGASEETQYF. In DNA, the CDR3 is TGTGCCACCAGCAGAGGCGCCTCCGAAGAGACCCAGTACTTC.

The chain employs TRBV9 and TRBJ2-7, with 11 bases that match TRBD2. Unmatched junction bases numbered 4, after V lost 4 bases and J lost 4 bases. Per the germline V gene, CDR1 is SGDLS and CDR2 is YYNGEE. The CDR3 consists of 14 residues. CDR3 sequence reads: CASSFSGGEYEQYF. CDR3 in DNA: TGTGCCAGCAGCTTTAGCGGGGGGGAGTACGAGCAGTACTTC.

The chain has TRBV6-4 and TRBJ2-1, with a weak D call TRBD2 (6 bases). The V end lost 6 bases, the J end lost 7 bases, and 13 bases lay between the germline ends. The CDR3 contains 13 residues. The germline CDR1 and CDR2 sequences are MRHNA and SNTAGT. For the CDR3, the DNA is TGTGCCAGCAGCCTAGCTGGGGGGAATGAGCAGTTCTTC. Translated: CASSLAGGNEQFF.

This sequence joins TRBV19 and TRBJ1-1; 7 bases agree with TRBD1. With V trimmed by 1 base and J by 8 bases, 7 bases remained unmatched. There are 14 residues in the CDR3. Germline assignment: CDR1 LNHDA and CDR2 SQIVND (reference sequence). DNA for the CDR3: TGTGCCAGTAGTATAGTAACAGGGGACGGAGAAGCTTTCTTT. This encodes CASSIVTGDGEAFF.

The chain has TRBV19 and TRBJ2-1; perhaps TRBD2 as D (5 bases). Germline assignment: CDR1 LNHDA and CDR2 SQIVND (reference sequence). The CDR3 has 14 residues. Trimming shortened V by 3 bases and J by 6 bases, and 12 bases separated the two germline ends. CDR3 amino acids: CASSIGDPTNEQFF. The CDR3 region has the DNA TGTGCCAGTAGTATCGGGGATCCGACCAATGAGCAGTTCTTC.

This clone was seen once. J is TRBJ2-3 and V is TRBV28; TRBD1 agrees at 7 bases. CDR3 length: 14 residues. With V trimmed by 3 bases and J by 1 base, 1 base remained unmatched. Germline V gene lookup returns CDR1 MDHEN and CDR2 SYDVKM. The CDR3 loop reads CASSFGQGTDTQYF. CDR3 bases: TGTGCCAGCAGTTTTGGACAGGGCACAGATACGCAGTATTTT.

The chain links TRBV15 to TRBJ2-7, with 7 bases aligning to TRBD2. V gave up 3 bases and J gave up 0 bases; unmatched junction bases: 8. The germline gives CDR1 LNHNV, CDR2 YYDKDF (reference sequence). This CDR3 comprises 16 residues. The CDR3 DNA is TGTGCCACCAGCAGGCAGCTAGCGGATAGCTCCTACGAGCAGTACTTC. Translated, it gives CATSRQLADSSYEQYF.

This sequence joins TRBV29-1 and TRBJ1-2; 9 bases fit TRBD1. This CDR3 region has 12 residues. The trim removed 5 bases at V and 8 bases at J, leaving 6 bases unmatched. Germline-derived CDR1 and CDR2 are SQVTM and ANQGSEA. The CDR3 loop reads CSVSRTGVGYTF. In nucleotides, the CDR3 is TGCAGCGTTTCTCGGACAGGGGTAGGCTACACCTTC. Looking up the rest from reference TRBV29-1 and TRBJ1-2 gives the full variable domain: SAVISQKPSRDICQRGTSLTIQCQVDSQVTMMFWYRQQPGQSLTLIATANQGSEATYESGFVIDKFPISRPNLTFSTLTVSNMSPEDSSIYLCSVSRTGVGYTFGSGTRLTVV.

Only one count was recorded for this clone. CDR3 sequence: CASSKSGVTGWGYGYTF. In DNA form, the CDR3 reads TGTGCCAGCAGCAAAAGTGGCGTAACGGGGTGGGGCTATGGCTACACCTTC. The chain recombines TRBV21-1 with TRBJ1-2. TRBV21-1 is classified as a pseudogene. This CDR3 comprises 17 residues.

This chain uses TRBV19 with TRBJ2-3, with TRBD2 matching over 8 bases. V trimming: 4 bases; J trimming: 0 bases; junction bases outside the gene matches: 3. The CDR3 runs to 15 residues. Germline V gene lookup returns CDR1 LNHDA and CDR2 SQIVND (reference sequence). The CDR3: CASSTLAVSTDTQYF. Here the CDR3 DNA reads TGTGCCAGTAGTACACTAGCGGTTAGCACAGATACGCAGTATTTT.

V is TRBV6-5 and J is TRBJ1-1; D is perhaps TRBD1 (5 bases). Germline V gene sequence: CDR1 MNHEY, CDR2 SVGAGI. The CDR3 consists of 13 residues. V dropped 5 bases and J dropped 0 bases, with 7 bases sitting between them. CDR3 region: CASSKTVNTEAFF. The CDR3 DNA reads TGTGCCAGCAGTAAGACAGTGAACACTGAAGCTTTCTTT.

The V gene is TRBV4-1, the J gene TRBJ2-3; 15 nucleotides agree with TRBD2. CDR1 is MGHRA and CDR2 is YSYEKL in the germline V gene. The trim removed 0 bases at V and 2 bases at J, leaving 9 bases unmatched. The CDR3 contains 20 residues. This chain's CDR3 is CASSQEHGLAGGVYTDTQYF. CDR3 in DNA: TGCGCCAGCAGCCAAGAACATGGACTAGCGGGGGGGGTATACACAGATACGCAGTATTTT.

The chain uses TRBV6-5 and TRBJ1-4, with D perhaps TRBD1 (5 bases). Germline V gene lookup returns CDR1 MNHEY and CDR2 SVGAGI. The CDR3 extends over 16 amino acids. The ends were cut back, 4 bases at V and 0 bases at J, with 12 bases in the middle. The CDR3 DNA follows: TGTGCCAGCAGTTCCAGATCGACAGCAACTAATGAAAAACTGTTTTTT. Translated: CASSSRSTATNEKLFF.

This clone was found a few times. The CDR3 DNA follows: TGTGCCTGGAGGCCACCCGGGAGGGACACCGGGGAGCTGTTTTTT. This encodes CAWRPPGRDTGELFF. The genes are TRBV30 and TRBJ2-2; 8 bases are shared with TRBD2. CDR3 length: 15 amino acids. Germline V gives CDR1 GTSNPN, CDR2 SVGIG (reference sequence). Trimming at V came to 3 bases and at J to 3 bases, leaving 6 bases not matched to a gene.

CDR3 coding DNA: TGTGCCAGCAGCTTATCTGGGACTAGCGGGGGCCAAGAGACCCAGTACTTC. This gives the protein CASSLSGTSGGQETQYF. This sequence joins TRBV7-2 and TRBJ2-5, with 14 bases matching TRBD2. The CDR3 runs to 17 residues. Losses at the gene ends were 2 bases for V and 1 base for J; bases not matched to a gene: 3. Germline CDR1 and CDR2: SGHTA and FQGNSA. The full variable domain, completed using reference TRBV7-2 and TRBJ2-5, is GAGVSQSPSNKVTEKGKDVELRCDPISGHTALYWYRQSLGQGLEFLIYFQGNSAPDKSGLPSDRFSAERTGGSVSTLTIQRTQQEDSAVYLCASSLSGTSGGQETQYFGPGTRLLVL.

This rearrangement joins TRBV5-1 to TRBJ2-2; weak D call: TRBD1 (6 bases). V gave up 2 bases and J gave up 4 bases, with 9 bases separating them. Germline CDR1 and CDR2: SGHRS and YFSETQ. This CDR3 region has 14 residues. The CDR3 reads CASSLEGGTGELFF. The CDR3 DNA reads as TGCGCCAGCAGCTTAGAAGGGGGCACCGGGGAGCTGTTTTTT.

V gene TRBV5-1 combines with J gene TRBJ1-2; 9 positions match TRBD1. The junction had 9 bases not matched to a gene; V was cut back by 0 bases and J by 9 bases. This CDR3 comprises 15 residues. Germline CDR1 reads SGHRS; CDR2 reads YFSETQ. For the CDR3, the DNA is TGCGCCAGCAGCTTGGCACCGGGACAGGGTGTTAGCTACACCTTC. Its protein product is CASSLAPGQGVSYTF.

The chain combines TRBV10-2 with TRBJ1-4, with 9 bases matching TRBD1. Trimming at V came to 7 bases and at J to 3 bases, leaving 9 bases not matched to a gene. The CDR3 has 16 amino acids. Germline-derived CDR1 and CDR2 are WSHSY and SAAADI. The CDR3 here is CASTSGQGTSNEKLFF. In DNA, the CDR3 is TGCGCCAGCACCTCCGGACAGGGGACATCTAATGAAAAACTGTTTTTT.

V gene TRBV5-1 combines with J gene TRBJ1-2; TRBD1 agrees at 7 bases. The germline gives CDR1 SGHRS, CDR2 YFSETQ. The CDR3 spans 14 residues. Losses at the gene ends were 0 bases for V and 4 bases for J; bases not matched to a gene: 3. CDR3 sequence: CASSLGDSTYGYTF. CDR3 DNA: TGCGCCAGCAGCTTGGGGGACAGTACCTATGGCTACACCTTC.

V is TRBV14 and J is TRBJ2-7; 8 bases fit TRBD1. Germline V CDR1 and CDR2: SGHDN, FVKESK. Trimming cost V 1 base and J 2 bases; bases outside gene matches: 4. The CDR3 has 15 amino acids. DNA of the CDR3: TGTGCCAGCAGCCAAGGGGACAGGTACACCTACGAGCAGTACTTC. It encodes CASSQGDRYTYEQYF.